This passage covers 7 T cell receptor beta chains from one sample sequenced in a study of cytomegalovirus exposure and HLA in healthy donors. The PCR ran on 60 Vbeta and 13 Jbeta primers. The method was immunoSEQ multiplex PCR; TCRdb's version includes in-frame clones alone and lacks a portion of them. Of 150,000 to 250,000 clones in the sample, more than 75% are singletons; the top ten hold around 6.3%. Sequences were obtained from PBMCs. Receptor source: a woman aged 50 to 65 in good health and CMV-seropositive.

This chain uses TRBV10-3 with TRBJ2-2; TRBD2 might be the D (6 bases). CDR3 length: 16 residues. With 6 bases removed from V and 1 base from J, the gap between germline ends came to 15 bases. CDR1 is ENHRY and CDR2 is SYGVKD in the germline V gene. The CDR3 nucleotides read TGTGCCATCAGGGTCAGGGAGGATGGGAACACCGGGGAGCTGTTTTTT. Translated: CAIRVREDGNTGELFF.

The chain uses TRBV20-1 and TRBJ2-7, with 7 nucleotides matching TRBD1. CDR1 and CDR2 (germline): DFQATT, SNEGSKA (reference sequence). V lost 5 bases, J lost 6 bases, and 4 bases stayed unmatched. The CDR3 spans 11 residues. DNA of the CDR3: TGCAGTGCTGCTACAGGGGTCGAGCAGTACTTC. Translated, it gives CSAATGVEQYF.

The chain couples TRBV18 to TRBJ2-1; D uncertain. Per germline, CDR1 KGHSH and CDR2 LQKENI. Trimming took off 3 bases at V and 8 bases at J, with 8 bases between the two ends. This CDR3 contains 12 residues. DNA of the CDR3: TGTGCCAGCTCACCTGCGTCGGATGAGCAGTTCTTC. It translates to CASSPASDEQFF.

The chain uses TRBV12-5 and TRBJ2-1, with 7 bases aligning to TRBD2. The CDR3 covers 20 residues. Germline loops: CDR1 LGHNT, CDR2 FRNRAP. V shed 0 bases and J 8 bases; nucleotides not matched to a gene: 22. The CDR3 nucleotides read TGTGCTAGTGGTTTGGTCCTCGGAGGTCAAGGCGGGAGTCGGTACGATGAGCAGTTCTTC. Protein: CASGLVLGGQGGSRYDEQFF.

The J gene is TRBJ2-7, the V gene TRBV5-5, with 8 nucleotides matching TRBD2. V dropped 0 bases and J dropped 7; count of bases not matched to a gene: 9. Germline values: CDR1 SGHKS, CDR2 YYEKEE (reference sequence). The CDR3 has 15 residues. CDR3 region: CASSLEAGAIDEQYF. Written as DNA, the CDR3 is TGTGCCAGCAGCTTGGAAGCGGGGGCAATTGATGAGCAGTACTTC.

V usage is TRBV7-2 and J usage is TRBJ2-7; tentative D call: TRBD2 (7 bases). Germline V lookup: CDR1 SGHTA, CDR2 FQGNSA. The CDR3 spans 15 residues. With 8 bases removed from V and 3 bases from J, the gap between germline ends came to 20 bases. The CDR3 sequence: CASGRRGAGNYEQYF. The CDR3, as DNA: TGTGCCAGCGGCCGCCGGGGGGCCGGCAACTACGAGCAGTACTTC.

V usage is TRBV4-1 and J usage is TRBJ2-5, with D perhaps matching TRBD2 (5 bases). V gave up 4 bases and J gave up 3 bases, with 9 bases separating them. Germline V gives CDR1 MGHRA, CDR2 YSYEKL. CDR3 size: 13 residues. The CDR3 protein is CASSPYGEETQYF. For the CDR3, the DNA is TGCGCCAGCAGCCCGTACGGGGAAGAGACCCAGTACTTC.